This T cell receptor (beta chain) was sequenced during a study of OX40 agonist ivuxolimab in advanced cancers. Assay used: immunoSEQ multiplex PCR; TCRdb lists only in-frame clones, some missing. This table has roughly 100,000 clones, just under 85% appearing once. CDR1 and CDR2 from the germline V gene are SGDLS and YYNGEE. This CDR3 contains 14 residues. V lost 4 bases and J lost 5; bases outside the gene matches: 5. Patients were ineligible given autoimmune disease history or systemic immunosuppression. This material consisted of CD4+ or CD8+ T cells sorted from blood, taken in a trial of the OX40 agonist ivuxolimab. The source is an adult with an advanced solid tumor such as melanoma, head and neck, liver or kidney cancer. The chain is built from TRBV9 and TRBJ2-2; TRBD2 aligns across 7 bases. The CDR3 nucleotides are TGTGCCAGCAGCACGATGGGGGGGACCGGGGAGCTGTTTTTT. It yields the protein CASSTMGGTGELFF.